The rows below give T cell receptor beta chains drawn from one sample of a study of shared clonotypes between healthy human individuals. TCRdb's table, derived via immunoSEQ multiplex PCR, lists solely in-frame clones and lacks some. Here the sample spans 650,000 to 800,000 clones, about 91% being singletons. The sequenced material came from naive CD8+ T cells sorted from blood. These receptors were taken from a young man in good health. CDR3s include the opening cysteine and the closing phenylalanine or tryptophan.

j_call	v_call	cdr3_aa
TRBJ2-7	TRBV27	CASSSLRVKGYEQYF
TRBJ1-2	TRBV21-1	CASSNPVIDMLIGGYTF
TRBJ2-5	TRBV9	CASSPHGGEETQYF
TRBJ2-1	TRBV29-1	CSVEDNRGSDEQFF
TRBJ2-3	TRBV5-8	CASSLRASGRAADTQYF
TRBJ2-5	TRBV29-1	CSLLNQETQYF
TRBJ1-3	TRBV7-9	CASSARRNTIYF
TRBJ2-7	TRBV7-8	CASSPGLGIYEQYF
TRBJ2-5	TRBV5-8	CASSTGTRRDGGETQYF
TRBJ2-1	TRBV13	CASSPGQGGYEQFF
TRBJ2-7	TRBV4-1	CASSHASGINEQYF
TRBJ2-1	TRBV18	CASSPGLARSYNEQFF
TRBJ2-1	TRBV5-1	CASSLAGDGRYYNEQFF
TRBJ2-2	TRBV7-9	CASSSPLGALNTGELFF
TRBJ1-6	TRBV7-9	CASSPGGGGSPLHF
TRBJ1-4	TRBV7-9	CASSLADRGNEKLFF
TRBJ1-1	TRBV27	CASSLSTGTGGNTEAFF
TRBJ2-7	TRBV5-6	CASSLGSGSLSEQYF
TRBJ1-1	TRBV5-1	CASSLVWGAITEAFF
TRBJ2-7	TRBV5-6	CASSPFWREEPYEQYF
TRBJ1-5	TRBV4-1	CASSQVANQPQHF
TRBJ2-1	TRBV27	CASSWGRGNEQFF
TRBJ2-3	TRBV29-1	CSVGQGPSKVTDTQYF
TRBJ2-1	TRBV7-9	CASSQRTGLGNEQFF
TRBJ2-5	TRBV10-2	CASRGGGSGETQYF
TRBJ2-1	TRBV4-1	CASSQRGGPRNEQFF
TRBJ2-7	TRBV7-9	CASSWGQAYEQYF